The 27 T cell receptor beta chains presented below share a single source sample, sequenced in a study of identical twins. TCRdb fed the 5' RACE reads into MiXCR, producing one record per CDR3 protein. This repertoire shows hundreds of thousands of distinct CDR3 sequences, roughly 9% found once; its top ten account for approximately 7%. The same specimen was also included in a second study, on yellow fever vaccine responses in identical twins.

Sequencing input: CD8+ T cells sorted from blood. The receptors stem from a woman between 18 and 29 years old in good health.

This clonotype was observed a handful of times. The rearrangement links TRBV20-1 to TRBJ2-1; 8 nucleotides align to TRBD1. CDR3 size: 14 residues. The junction had 4 bases not matched to a gene; V was cut back by 3 bases and J by 3 bases. Germline lookup yields CDR1 DFQATT and CDR2 SNEGSKA (reference sequence). The CDR3 region has the DNA TGCAGTGCTAGCCGACAGGGGTACTACAATGAGCAGTTCTTC. This codes for CSASRQGYYNEQFF.

The V and J genes are TRBV29-1 and TRBJ2-1; 7 bases fit TRBD2. The CDR3 totals 14 residues. The germline CDR1 and CDR2 sequences are SQVTM and ANQGSEA. V trimming: 5 bases; J trimming: 0 bases; junction bases outside the gene matches: 4. For the CDR3, the DNA is TGCAGCGTTCCTAGCGGTTCCTCCTACAATGAGCAGTTCTTC. Protein: CSVPSGSSYNEQFF.

The J gene is TRBJ2-1, the V gene TRBV20-1, with D uncertain. CDR3 size: 15 residues. Germline loops: CDR1 DFQATT, CDR2 SNEGSKA (reference sequence). Trimming removed 6 bases at V and 2 bases at J, with 17 bases between. As DNA, the CDR3 is TGCAGTGCCAACTCATACGGAACGACCTACAATGAGCAGTTCTTC. Translated: CSANSYGTTYNEQFF.

The chain combines TRBV5-8 with TRBJ2-3; 9 nucleotides line up with TRBD1. The V gene's germline CDR1 is SGHTS and CDR2 YDEGEE. The length of the CDR3 is 16 residues. V trimming: 0 bases; J trimming: 2 bases; junction bases outside the gene matches: 4. The CDR3 DNA reads as TGTGCCAGCAGCTTGGGACAGGGGGGCCTCACAGATACGCAGTATTTT. As protein: CASSLGQGGLTDTQYF.

The CDR3 DNA is TGCAGCGTGCCTGGGATCTACACCTTC. This encodes CSVPGIYTF. The chain recombines TRBV29-1 with TRBJ1-2; D gene unclear. Between the trimmed V and J ends, which lost 6 bases and 10 bases, there was a span of 9 bases. The length of the CDR3 is 9 residues. The germline V gene has CDR1 SQVTM and CDR2 ANQGSEA. Full variable domain (missing parts from reference TRBV29-1 and TRBJ1-2): SAVISQKPSRDICQRGTSLTIQCQVDSQVTMMFWYRQQPGQSLTLIATANQGSEATYESGFVIDKFPISRPNLTFSTLTVSNMSPEDSSIYLCSVPGIYTFGSGTRLTVV.

The rearrangement uses TRBV28 and TRBJ1-1; TRBD1 might be the D (6 bases). The CDR3 loop spans 14 amino acids. CDR1 MDHEN and CDR2 SYDVKM come from the germline V gene. Trimming shortened V by 8 bases and J by 5 bases, and 18 bases separated the two germline ends. This CDR3 is CASGTGRKGTEAFF. The DNA of the CDR3 is TGTGCCAGCGGCACAGGGAGAAAGGGAACTGAAGCTTTCTTT. Full variable domain (missing parts from reference TRBV28 and TRBJ1-1): DVKVTQSSRYLVKRTGEKVFLECVQDMDHENMFWYRQDPGLGLRLIYFSYDVKMKEKGDIPEGYSVSREKKERFSLILESASTNQTSMYLCASGTGRKGTEAFFGQGTRLTVV.

The chain joins TRBV3-1 to TRBJ2-3; 8 positions match TRBD2. The CDR3 runs to 15 residues. Germline lookup yields CDR1 LGHDT and CDR2 YNNKEL (reference sequence). Trimming cost V 5 bases and J 1 base; bases outside gene matches: 5. CDR3 sequence (DNA): TGTGCCAGCAGCTGGACAGCGGGAGGCACAGATACGCAGTATTTT. Translation: CASSWTAGGTDTQYF.

The rearrangement links TRBV11-3 to TRBJ2-2; TRBD1 aligns across 8 bases. The ends lost 4 bases at V and 0 bases at J; junction bases unmatched: 4. The germline V gene has CDR1 SGHNT and CDR2 YENEEA. This CDR3 has 16 amino acids. The CDR3 sequence is CASSSRDRSNTGELFF. The CDR3 DNA follows: TGTGCCAGCAGCTCCCGGGACAGGTCGAACACCGGGGAGCTGTTTTTT. Variable domain in full (rest from reference TRBV11-3 and TRBJ2-2): EAGVVQSPRYKIIEKKQPVAFWCNPISGHNTLYWYLQNLGQGPELLIRYENEEAVDDSQLPKDRFSAERLKGVDSTLKIQPAELGDSAVYLCASSSRDRSNTGELFFGEGSRLTVL.

The chain carries TRBV30 and TRBJ2-7, with 10 bases fitting TRBD1. Germline V gene lookup returns CDR1 GTSNPN and CDR2 SVGIG (reference sequence). This CDR3 spans 13 amino acids. J was trimmed by 5 bases and V by 7 bases; bases with no gene match: 8. CDR3 coding DNA: TGTGCCTTCCGGGACAGGGGTCAAAACGAGCAGTACTTC. Translating gives CAFRDRGQNEQYF.

This chain uses TRBV11-1 with TRBJ2-4; the match to TRBD1 covers 9 bases. J was trimmed by 1 base and V by 6 bases; bases with no gene match: 16. CDR3 length: 19 amino acids. CDR1 and CDR2 (germline): SGHAT, FQDESV (reference sequence). CDR3 sequence (DNA): TGTGCCAGCAGTTATCCCCCGGGACAGGGTATTATGGCCAAAAACATTCAGTACTTC. Translating it yields CASSYPPGQGIMAKNIQYF.

This chain links TRBV2 with TRBJ2-5, with 10 nucleotides matching TRBD2. Per the germline V gene, CDR1 is SNHLY and CDR2 is FYNNEI. This CDR3 has 15 amino acids. The V segment lost 8 bases and the J segment 2 bases; nucleotides outside the gene matches: 8. The CDR3 loop reads CASGGLADLQETQYF. The DNA of the CDR3 is TGTGCCAGCGGCGGACTAGCGGACTTACAAGAGACCCAGTACTTC.

This clonotype was seen a handful of times. J is TRBJ2-1 and V is TRBV18, with 12 bases identical to TRBD2. Germline-derived CDR1 and CDR2 are KGHSH and LQKENI. After removal of 2 bases from V and 9 bases from J, the junction contained 8 bases not matched to a gene. The CDR3 loop spans 16 amino acids. Written as DNA, the CDR3 is TGTGCCAGCTCACCATTTCCTAGCGGGGGGGCCCGTGAGCAGTTCTTC. Translation: CASSPFPSGGAREQFF.

This clonotype was recorded at least ten times. The chain employs TRBV6-5 and TRBJ1-1, with 7 bases aligning to TRBD1. CDR1 is MNHEY, CDR2 SVGAGI, per germline. With V trimmed by 2 bases and J by 5 bases, 5 bases remained unmatched. The CDR3 is 14 amino acids. The CDR3 DNA sequence: TGTGCCAGCAGTTACGAGGGGGCTTATACTGAAGCTTTCTTT. Amino acid sequence: CASSYEGAYTEAFF.

This clonotype showed up many times. The chain recombines TRBV29-1 with TRBJ1-3, with TRBD1 matching 7 bases. Germline V gene lookup returns CDR1 SQVTM and CDR2 ANQGSEA. J lost 5 bases, V lost 7 bases, and 8 bases had no gene match. The CDR3 has 13 residues. The CDR3 sequence is CSAQDRLRNTIYF. CDR3 coding DNA: TGCAGCGCCCAGGACAGGCTGCGAAACACCATATATTTT.

This clonotype was counted a single time. This sequence joins TRBV6-1 and TRBJ2-7; TRBD1 aligns across 8 bases. Germline V lookup: CDR1 MNHNS, CDR2 SASEGT. The CDR3 has 14 residues. After removal of 8 bases from V and 6 bases from J, the junction contained 12 bases not matched to a gene. The CDR3 sequence is CASFSATGVREQYF. The CDR3 DNA follows: TGTGCCAGCTTTTCTGCGACAGGGGTGCGCGAGCAGTACTTC.

The V call is TRBV6-2 or TRBV6-3, the J call TRBJ2-1, with no clear D. V dropped 4 bases and J dropped 4 bases, with 17 bases sitting between them. The CDR3 is 16 residues long. Germline CDR1 MNHEY, CDR2 SVGEGT. The CDR3 region has the DNA TGTGCCAGCAGTTCCGACGCAGGATTTCGGTACAATGAGCAGTTCTTC. Encoded protein: CASSSDAGFRYNEQFF.

This sequence joins TRBV20-1 and TRBJ2-7, with TRBD2 identical over 9 bases. CDR1 and CDR2 from the germline V gene are DFQATT and SNEGSKA (reference sequence). V was pared by 3 bases and J by 4 bases, with 7 bases of the junction left unmatched. The CDR3 is 14 residues long. This CDR3 is CSASIVREGYEQYF. The CDR3 DNA is TGCAGTGCTAGTATTGTGCGGGAGGGATACGAGCAGTACTTC.

In its sample, this clonotype was seen many times. V is TRBV20-1 and J is TRBJ1-1; D is possibly TRBD1 (5 bases). This CDR3 comprises 14 residues. V lost 1 base and J 7 bases, leaving 16 bases between the germline ends. The V gene's germline CDR1 is DFQATT and CDR2 SNEGSKA (reference sequence). The CDR3 DNA sequence: TGCAGTGCTAGAGCCAAATCCGCAGGGATTGAAGCTTTCTTT. Its protein product is CSARAKSAGIEAFF.

This chain joins TRBV20-1 and TRBJ2-1, with TRBD2 identical over 15 bases. V lost 6 bases to trimming and J lost 4 bases; unmatched junction nucleotides: 13. Germline-derived CDR1 and CDR2 are DFQATT and SNEGSKA (reference sequence). CDR3 length: 18 residues. CDR3 DNA sequence: TGCAGTGCCGAGACAGGGGTCGGGACTAGCGGGGGGTACAATGAGCAGTTCTTC. Its translation: CSAETGVGTSGGYNEQFF.

The rearrangement joins TRBV10-3 to TRBJ2-5, with a weak D call TRBD1 (5 bases). Germline-derived CDR1 and CDR2 are ENHRY and SYGVKD. The V and J ends lost 3 bases and 1 base respectively, with 9 bases between them. The CDR3 is 14 residues long. CDR3 DNA sequence: TGTGCCATCAGTGATCGCCAGGGCCAAGAGACCCAGTACTTC. Its protein product is CAISDRQGQETQYF.

This clonotype was seen a few times. This chain links TRBV27 with TRBJ1-5; D is undetermined. Germline CDR1 MNHEY, CDR2 SMNVEV (reference sequence). Trimming cost V 4 bases and J 4 bases, with 8 bases left between them. The CDR3 sequence is 13 residues long. Written as DNA, the CDR3 is TGTGCCAGCAGTTCCAGCCATAATCAGCCCCAGCATTTT. It translates to CASSSSHNQPQHF.

A few counts support this clonotype. The chain couples TRBV12-3 or TRBV12-4 to TRBJ2-1; 7 nucleotides match TRBD2. Trimming removed 6 bases from V and 5 bases from J; junction bases left unmatched: 10. The CDR3 loop spans 15 amino acids. The CDR3 sequence: CASSFLADRHNEQFF. Here the CDR3 DNA reads TGTGCCAGCAGCTTTCTAGCGGACCGTCACAATGAGCAGTTCTTC.

The sample holds a few counts of this clonotype. The V call is TRBV20-1, the J call TRBJ2-1; D is tentatively TRBD1 or TRBD2 (6 bases each). The CDR3 is 14 residues long. CDR1 and CDR2 from the germline V gene are DFQATT and SNEGSKA (reference sequence). V gave up 6 bases and J gave up 0 bases, with 12 bases separating them. The CDR3 DNA is TGCAGTGCCGGAGGGGGAAGCTCCTACAATGAGCAGTTCTTC. It encodes CSAGGGSSYNEQFF.

Remarks on this clonotype: Since a much larger clone is just one base distant, this may be a read error. The chain combines TRBV3-1 with TRBJ2-1, with 7 bases matching TRBD1. Germline V lookup: CDR1 LGHDT, CDR2 YNNKEL (reference sequence). This CDR3 is 17 amino acids long. The CDR3 region is CTSSPPPARGSDNEQFF. DNA of the CDR3: TGTACCAGCAGCCCCCCCCCGGCCAGGGGGAGCGACAATGAGCAGTTCTTC.

The chain has TRBV3-1 and TRBJ2-7; 7 bases map to TRBD2. This CDR3 comprises 14 residues. The junction had 9 bases not matched to a gene; V was cut back by 5 bases and J by 5 bases. The germline gives CDR1 LGHDT, CDR2 YNNKEL (reference sequence). CDR3 residues: CASSSWTRSDEQYF. The CDR3 nucleotides are TGTGCCAGCAGCTCGTGGACTAGGTCCGACGAGCAGTACTTC.

Only a few counts were recorded for this clonotype. The chain couples TRBV3-1 to TRBJ2-2; D unclear. Germline CDR1 reads LGHDT; CDR2 reads YNNKEL (reference sequence). Trimming removed 4 bases from V and 0 bases from J, with 9 bases in between. The CDR3 loop spans 15 amino acids. The CDR3 bases are TGTGCCAGCAGCCCGGATGTTACGAACACCGGGGAGCTGTTTTTT. Protein: CASSPDVTNTGELFF.

This clonotype was counted ten times or more. The rearrangement uses TRBV12-3 or TRBV12-4 and TRBJ2-2, with D possibly matching TRBD1 (6 bases). Trimming removed 7 bases from V and 0 bases from J, with 6 bases in between. The length of the CDR3 is 13 residues. The CDR3 loop reads CASTGANTGELFF. The DNA of the CDR3 is TGTGCCAGCACAGGGGCGAACACCGGGGAGCTGTTTTTT.